These 5 T cell receptor beta chains were all obtained from the same sample, sequenced in a study of cytomegalovirus exposure and HLA in healthy donors. The repertoire was sequenced with immunoSEQ multiplex PCR; TCRdb's copy has only in-frame clones and lacks some. The sample yields a few hundred thousand clones, nearly 90% seen once. The sequenced material came from PBMCs. These receptors were collected from a woman aged 18-35 years in good health and CMV-seronegative.

The chain couples TRBV5-1 to TRBJ1-1; the D gene is possibly TRBD1 (5 bases). The CDR3 runs 15 residues. Germline CDR1 is SGHRS and CDR2 is YFSETQ. V dropped 2 bases and J dropped 1 base, with 12 bases sitting between them. DNA for the CDR3: TGCGCCAGCAGCTTCCTACAGGCCCCGAACACTGAAGCTTTCTTT. As protein: CASSFLQAPNTEAFF.

This clone was found once. The chain uses TRBV7-2 and TRBJ2-1, with 7 bases fitting TRBD2. V shed 3 bases and J 9 bases; nucleotides not matched to a gene: 8. The CDR3 spans 14 residues. CDR1 and CDR2 (germline): SGHTA, FQGNSA. The CDR3 spells CASSFGTSASEQFF. Here the CDR3 DNA reads TGTGCCAGCAGCTTTGGAACTAGCGCCTCTGAGCAGTTCTTC.

The rearrangement uses TRBV7-2 and TRBJ2-7; maybe TRBD1 (5 bases). V dropped 5 bases and J dropped 2 bases, with 16 bases sitting between them. The germline V gene encodes CDR1 SGHTA and CDR2 FQGNSA. The CDR3 covers 15 residues. CDR3 loop: CASSAQGLSTYEQYF. The CDR3, as DNA: TGTGCCAGCAGCGCTCAGGGTTTATCGACCTACGAGCAGTACTTC.

The V gene is TRBV7-9, the J gene TRBJ1-1; 9 nucleotides align to TRBD1. The CDR3 covers 14 residues. J gave up 7 bases and V 5 bases, and 8 bases lay outside the gene matches. CDR1 is SEHNR and CDR2 is FQNEAQ in the germline V gene (reference sequence). The CDR3 region is CASSLDRGWSEAFF. CDR3 nucleotide sequence: TGTGCCAGCAGCCTCGACAGGGGGTGGAGTGAAGCTTTCTTT.

This clone was counted between two and nine times. The chain is built from TRBV11-3 and TRBJ2-2; no firm D call. The CDR3 consists of 14 residues. The germline V and J ends were trimmed by 1 base and 4 bases, with 7 bases remaining between them. The germline V gene has CDR1 SGHNT and CDR2 YENEEA. CDR3 region: CASSLVLGTGELFF. The CDR3, as DNA: TGTGCCAGCAGCTTAGTCCTAGGCACCGGGGAGCTGTTTTTT.